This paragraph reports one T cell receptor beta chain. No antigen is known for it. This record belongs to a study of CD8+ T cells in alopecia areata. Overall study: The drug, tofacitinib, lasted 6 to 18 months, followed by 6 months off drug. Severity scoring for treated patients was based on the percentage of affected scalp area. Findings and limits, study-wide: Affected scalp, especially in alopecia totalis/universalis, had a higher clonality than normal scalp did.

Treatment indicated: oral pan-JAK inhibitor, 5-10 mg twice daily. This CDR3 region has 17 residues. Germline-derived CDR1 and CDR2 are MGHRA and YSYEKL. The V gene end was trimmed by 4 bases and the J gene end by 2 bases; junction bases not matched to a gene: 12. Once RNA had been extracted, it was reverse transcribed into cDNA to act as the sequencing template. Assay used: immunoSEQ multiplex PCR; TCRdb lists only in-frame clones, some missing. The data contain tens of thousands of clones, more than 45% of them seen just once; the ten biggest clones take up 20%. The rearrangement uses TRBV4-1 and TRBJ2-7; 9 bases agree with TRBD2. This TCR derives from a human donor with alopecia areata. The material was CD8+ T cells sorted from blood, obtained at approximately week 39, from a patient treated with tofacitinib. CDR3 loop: CASSPLVAGAIAYEQYF. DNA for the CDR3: TGCGCCAGCAGCCCCCTGGTAGCGGGAGCGATTGCCTACGAGCAGTACTTC.